The next 19 T cell receptor beta chains were all read from a single sample in a study of blood T cell repertoires in COVID-19. Generated by immunoSEQ multiplex PCR, the TCRdb table keeps only in-frame clones and is missing some. This sample has under 150,000 clones, with over 75% found just once. Sequenced material: peripheral blood. The receptors shown here come from a man aged 40-49 years with active or convalescent COVID-19.

This sequence joins TRBV7-9 and TRBJ2-5; 7 positions agree with TRBD1. CDR3 length equals 16 residues. Germline CDR1 SEHNR, CDR2 FQNEAQ (reference sequence). J was trimmed by 5 bases and V by 1 base; bases with no gene match: 10. CDR3 sequence reads: CASSLEATGVAETQYF. The CDR3 region has the DNA TGTGCCAGCAGCTTAGAAGCCACAGGGGTTGCGGAGACCCAGTACTTC.

The J gene is TRBJ1-3, the V gene TRBV5-5; D may be TRBD1 (5 bases). Germline V gives CDR1 SGHKS, CDR2 YYEKEE (reference sequence). Trimming took 3 bases from V and 2 from J, leaving 15 bases between them. There are 16 residues in the CDR3. The CDR3 DNA is TGTGCCAGCAGCTCACGCGGAGGGGAGCCTGGAAACACCATATATTTT. The encoded protein is CASSSRGGEPGNTIYF.

V gene TRBV2 combines with J gene TRBJ1-1, with D perhaps TRBD1 (5 bases). Trimming removed 6 bases at V and 7 bases at J, with 15 bases between. CDR1 is SNHLY and CDR2 is FYNNEI in the germline V gene. This CDR3 contains 13 residues. This CDR3 reads CASRKGRDYEAFF. CDR3 nucleotides: TGTGCCAGCAGGAAGGGACGGGACTATGAAGCTTTCTTT.

This clone is a singleton in its sample. The chain recombines TRBV6-6 with TRBJ2-7, with TRBD1 identical over 8 bases. Germline V gene data show CDR1 as MNHNY and CDR2 as SVGAGI (reference sequence). The CDR3 extends over 15 amino acids. After removal of 5 bases from V and 0 bases from J, the junction contained 6 bases not matched to a gene. This CDR3 reads CASSGWDRSSYEQYF. The CDR3 coding sequence is TGTGCCAGCAGTGGGTGGGACAGGAGCTCCTACGAGCAGTACTTC.

V and J are TRBV2 and TRBJ2-7; D possibly corresponds to TRBD2 (6 bases). Germline V lookup: CDR1 SNHLY, CDR2 FYNNEI. Trimming took 6 bases from V and 2 from J, leaving 8 bases between them. This CDR3 comprises 12 residues. The CDR3 nucleotides read TGTGCCAGCAGGGCGGGGCCCTACGAGCAGTACTTC. It specifies CASRAGPYEQYF.

This chain uses TRBV4-1 with TRBJ1-6; 8 bases are shared with TRBD1. Trimming removed 0 bases from V and 9 bases from J; junction bases left unmatched: 7. Germline assignment: CDR1 MGHRA and CDR2 YSYEKL. The CDR3 has 16 residues. The CDR3 nucleotides are TGCGCCAGCAGCCAAGATATCAGGACAGGGACTTCACCCCTCCACTTT. Protein sequence: CASSQDIRTGTSPLHF.

As DNA, the CDR3 is TGCGCCAGCAGCTTAGACTTAAGCGGGGGGATCCATTCGGGGACCCAGTACTTC. Encoded protein: CASSLDLSGGIHSGTQYF. The gene calls are TRBV5-1 and TRBJ2-5, with TRBD2 matching over 9 bases. The CDR3 spans 18 residues. The germline gives CDR1 SGHRS, CDR2 YFSETQ. The V and J ends lost 2 bases and 7 bases, in that order; junction bases with no gene match: 18.

The genes are TRBV3-1 (or the pseudogene TRBV3-2) and TRBJ2-3, with D tentatively TRBD2 (5 bases). The CDR3 loop spans 12 amino acids. The ends were cut back, 1 base at V and 9 bases at J, with 8 bases in the middle. The V gene's germline CDR1 is LGHDT and CDR2 YNNKEL (reference sequence). CDR3: CASSQGPGTQYF. CDR3 nucleotides: TGTGCCAGCAGCCAAGGTCCGGGGACGCAGTATTTT.

The V gene is TRBV6-5, the J gene TRBJ2-5; D remains ambiguous. Trimming took off 6 bases at V and 5 bases at J, with 10 bases between the two ends. Germline lookup yields CDR1 MNHEY and CDR2 SVGAGI. This CDR3 spans 12 amino acids. The DNA for the CDR3 is TGTGCCAGCAGCCTGAGCTTGGAGACCCAGTACTTC. Translation: CASSLSLETQYF.

The V gene is TRBV3-1 (or the pseudogene TRBV3-2), the J gene TRBJ2-4; 7 nucleotides line up with TRBD1. Germline V lookup: CDR1 LGHDT, CDR2 YNNKEL (reference sequence). With V trimmed by 4 bases and J by 12 bases, 9 bases remained unmatched. This CDR3 has 13 amino acids. The CDR3 DNA reads TGTGCCAGCAGCCTTGTGGGGACAGCAGATCAGTACTTC. Translated, it gives CASSLVGTADQYF.

The chain joins TRBV9 to TRBJ1-1; D remains unclear. Looked up from germline, CDR1 is SGDLS and CDR2 is YYNGEE. V gave up 0 bases and J gave up 3 bases, with 6 bases separating them. The CDR3 length is 13 residues. CDR3: CASSVGRYTEAFF. The CDR3 region has the DNA TGTGCCAGCAGCGTAGGGAGATACACTGAAGCTTTCTTT.

This clone was observed a few times. V gene TRBV19 combines with J gene TRBJ2-1, with no clear D. CDR3 size: 14 residues. CDR1 LNHDA and CDR2 SQIVND come from the germline V gene (reference sequence). The V gene lost 5 bases and the J gene lost 8 bases, with 16 bases spanning the gap. The CDR3 reads CASSSGRLSHEQFF. DNA for the CDR3: TGTGCCAGTAGTTCTGGGCGCCTCAGCCATGAGCAGTTCTTC.

This rearrangement joins TRBV6-4 to TRBJ2-2, with 7 bases identical to TRBD1. The CDR3 covers 14 residues. Germline trimming cut 3 bases from V and 3 bases from J; bases unmatched to any gene: 1. Per the germline V gene, CDR1 is MRHNA and CDR2 is SNTAGT. CDR3 nucleotides: TGTGCCAGCAGTGAAGGGGGCGACACCGGGGAGCTGTTTTTT. Residues: CASSEGGDTGELFF.

The rearrangement links TRBV2 to TRBJ1-5; D perhaps matches TRBD1 (6 bases). The CDR3 has 18 amino acids. Per the germline V gene, CDR1 is SNHLY and CDR2 is FYNNEI. The ends were cut back, 3 bases at V and 0 bases at J, with 18 bases in the middle. Written as DNA, the CDR3 is TGTGCCAGCAGTGAGGGGACACTCGGCGGTGGTAGCAATCAGCCCCAGCATTTT. Translating it yields CASSEGTLGGGSNQPQHF.

The V and J genes are TRBV30 and TRBJ2-4; maybe TRBD1 (6 bases). Germline V gene sequence: CDR1 GTSNPN, CDR2 SVGIG (reference sequence). V was trimmed by 7 bases and J by 3 bases, leaving 19 bases between them. The CDR3 has 15 residues. CDR3 nucleotide sequence: TGTGCCTCCCAAGGGGGACCAGTTGGCAAAAACATTCAGTACTTC. Its translation is CASQGGPVGKNIQYF.

This clone was seen just once. The chain couples TRBV14 to TRBJ1-6; 7 bases line up with TRBD1. Looked up from germline, CDR1 is SGHDN and CDR2 is FVKESK. The CDR3 loop spans 16 amino acids. Trimming at V came to 1 base and at J to 2 bases, leaving 2 bases not matched to a gene. Written as DNA, the CDR3 is TGTGCCAGCAGCCAAGCAGGGGGTCCCTATAATTCACCCCTCCACTTT. Protein: CASSQAGGPYNSPLHF.

This chain links TRBV3-1 (or the pseudogene TRBV3-2) with TRBJ1-3; 7 nucleotides agree with TRBD1. Germline CDR1 is LGHDT and CDR2 is YNNKEL (reference sequence). J lost 6 bases, V lost 1 base, and 3 bases had no gene match. The CDR3 sequence is 14 residues long. CDR3 in amino acids: CASSQGTGLNTIYF. DNA of the CDR3: TGTGCCAGCAGCCAAGGGACAGGACTAAACACCATATATTTT.

This chain connects TRBV3-1 (or the pseudogene TRBV3-2) to TRBJ1-3; 8 nucleotides align to TRBD1. The CDR3 has 15 residues. Germline CDR1 LGHDT, CDR2 YNNKEL (reference sequence). After removal of 6 bases from V and 0 bases from J, the junction contained 4 bases not matched to a gene. For the CDR3, the DNA is TGTGCCAGCAGACGCGGGACAGGCTCTGGAAACACCATATATTTT. Amino acids: CASRRGTGSGNTIYF.

The genes are TRBV6-1 and TRBJ2-1, with D perhaps TRBD2 (5 bases). The CDR3 spans 14 residues. Germline V lookup: CDR1 MNHNS, CDR2 SASEGT. Trimming pared 2 bases from V and 8 bases from J, leaving 13 bases between. The CDR3 sequence is CASSEYEGFDEQFF. As DNA, the CDR3 is TGTGCCAGCAGTGAATACGAGGGATTTGATGAGCAGTTCTTC.